These 12 T cell receptor beta chains originate from one sample sequenced in a study. TCRdb itself ran the 5' RACE reads through MiXCR, one entry per CDR3 protein. The table includes some 60,000 distinct CDR3 sequences, around 30% detected once. Sequencing was carried out using tumor-infiltrating naive CD4+ T cells sorted from the breast tumor. The subset denotes: naive CD4+ T cells, CD4+CD45RA+CD25-. The receptors here all came from a female donor with breast cancer.

This clonotype was found a few times. V is TRBV20-1 and J is TRBJ1-5; no definite D call. The germline V gene encodes CDR1 DFQATT and CDR2 SNEGSKA (reference sequence). The CDR3 has 16 amino acids. V gave up 4 bases and J gave up 2 bases, with 18 bases separating them. CDR3 DNA sequence: TGCAGTGCTACCCAATCGGAGAGATCGCGCAATCAGCCCCAGCATTTT. Translating gives CSATQSERSRNQPQHF.

The chain uses TRBV5-4 and TRBJ1-3; D is ambiguous. CDR3 length equals 15 residues. V lost 4 bases to trimming and J lost 0 bases, with 11 bases between them. Germline CDR1 reads SGHNT; CDR2 reads YYREEE (reference sequence). Here the CDR3 DNA reads TGTGCCAGCAGCCCCAAACCCAGCTCTGGAAACACCATATATTTT. This gives the protein CASSPKPSSGNTIYF. Filled out from reference TRBV5-4 and TRBJ1-3, the complete variable domain reads ETGVTQSPTHLIKTRGQQVTLRCSSQSGHNTVSWYQQALGQGPQFIFQYYREEENGRGNFPPRFSGLQFPNYSSELNVNALELDDSALYLCASSPKPSSGNTIYFGEGSWLTVV.

This clonotype turned up a few times. The gene calls are TRBV29-1 and TRBJ2-5, with a tentative D call TRBD1 (6 bases). This CDR3 contains 13 residues. Trimming stripped 5 bases from V and 5 bases from J, with 15 bases between. Germline values: CDR1 SQVTM, CDR2 ANQGSEA. CDR3 region: CSVRNRAGETQYF. CDR3 DNA sequence: TGCAGCGTTCGAAACAGGGCCGGTGAGACCCAGTACTTC.

This clonotype came up a few times. This chain links TRBV7-2 with TRBJ1-4; D is perhaps TRBD1 (6 bases). V was pared by 5 bases and J by 7 bases, with 20 bases between. Germline CDR1 reads SGHTA; CDR2 reads FQGNSA. The CDR3 spans 16 residues. The chain's CDR3 is CASSPNRVAVGEKLFF. The CDR3, as DNA: TGTGCCAGCAGCCCAAACAGGGTTGCGGTGGGTGAAAAACTGTTTTTT.

This chain connects TRBV5-5 to TRBJ2-7, with TRBD2 matching over 8 bases. The CDR3 is 15 residues long. V lost 4 bases and J lost 3; bases outside the gene matches: 9. The V gene's germline CDR1 is SGHKS and CDR2 YYEKEE (reference sequence). DNA of the CDR3: TGTGCCAGCAGCCCCGGGACTAGTTCAGTCTACGAGCAGTACTTC. It encodes CASSPGTSSVYEQYF. Combining the CDR3 with reference TRBV5-5 and TRBJ2-7 gives the whole variable domain DAGVTQSPTHLIKTRGQQVTLRCSPISGHKSVSWYQQVLGQGPQFIFQYYEKEERGRGNFPDRFSARQFPNYSSELNVNALLLGDSALYLCASSPGTSSVYEQYFGPGTRLTVT.

V gene TRBV6-1 combines with J gene TRBJ1-2; TRBD1 aligns across 9 bases. This CDR3 comprises 14 residues. The V gene's germline CDR1 is MNHNS and CDR2 SASEGT. V lost 2 bases, J lost 6 bases, and 4 bases stayed unmatched. For the CDR3, the DNA is TGTGCCAGCAGTGAAACACAGGGGGCGAATGGCTACACCTTC. This encodes CASSETQGANGYTF.

This clonotype was counted a few times. The chain joins TRBV13 to TRBJ2-2; D is perhaps TRBD2 (7 bases). This CDR3 is built from 16 residues. V was shortened by 5 bases and J by 4 bases, with 17 bases between the two germline ends. CDR1 PRHDT and CDR2 FYEKMQ come from the germline V gene (reference sequence). In nucleotides, the CDR3 is TGTGCCAGCAGCGACACGGGGGCTAGCGGCACCGGGGAGCTGTTTTTT. The encoded protein is CASSDTGASGTGELFF.

This chain connects TRBV29-1 to TRBJ1-2; D ambiguous. Germline CDR1 is SQVTM and CDR2 is ANQGSEA. Trimming removed 5 bases at V and 4 bases at J, with 14 bases between. The CDR3 has 13 residues. The CDR3 DNA follows: TGCAGCGTTCCGACGACGTATTCCTATGGCTACACCTTC. This translates into CSVPTTYSYGYTF.

The chain has TRBV27 and TRBJ2-3; 7 positions match TRBD2. V was clipped by 2 bases and J by 0 bases; unmatched bases: 5. This CDR3 region has 16 residues. CDR1 and CDR2 (germline): MNHEY, SMNVEV (reference sequence). The CDR3 sequence is CASSLQPAGSTDTQYF. CDR3 in DNA: TGTGCCAGCAGTTTACAGCCAGCGGGGAGCACAGATACGCAGTATTTT.

This clonotype appeared a few times. This chain joins TRBV7-3 and TRBJ1-1; D uncertain. CDR1 SGHTA and CDR2 FQGTGA come from the germline V gene. This CDR3 has 13 amino acids. The ends were cut back, 1 base at V and 2 bases at J, with 5 bases in the middle. CDR3 sequence: CASSLMSNTEAFF. The CDR3 DNA is TGTGCCAGCAGCTTAATGAGTAACACTGAAGCTTTCTTT.

The rearrangement uses TRBV5-6 and TRBJ2-3; D might be TRBD1 (5 bases). Germline V lookup: CDR1 SGHDT, CDR2 YYEEEE. This CDR3 region has 13 residues. The V end lost 4 bases, the J end lost 2 bases, and 8 bases lay between the germline ends. In DNA, the CDR3 is TGTGCCAGCAGCCCAGGGCACACAGATACGCAGTATTTT. Its protein is CASSPGHTDTQYF.

The CDR3 bases are TGTGCCAGCCTTCCGTGGACAGGGAGGGTCACTGAAGCTTTCTTT. Translation gives CASLPWTGRVTEAFF. The genes are TRBV27 and TRBJ1-1; TRBD1 matches at 8 bases. The CDR3 is 15 amino acids. Trimming at V came to 8 bases and at J to 4 bases, leaving 12 bases not matched to a gene. Germline values: CDR1 MNHEY, CDR2 SMNVEV (reference sequence).